This section outlines one TCR beta chain sequence together with its context. What it binds is unknown. These data are taken from a study of cytomegalovirus exposure and HLA in healthy donors. For the study at large: Unique TCRs from HLA-typed donors, 70 million to 85 million of them, were held in an early data release.

Though probably carrying unrecorded immune exposures, donors were nominally healthy at sampling. There are 15 residues in the CDR3. Germline lookup yields CDR1 GTSNPN and CDR2 SVGIG (reference sequence). The ends were cut back, 1 base at V and 4 bases at J, with 13 bases in the middle. The PCR made use of 60 Vbeta and 13 Jbeta primers. Profiling relied on immunoSEQ multiplex PCR, and the TCRdb table lists in-frame clones only, not all of them. The sample holds about 130,000 clones, approximately 80% seen once. Study-level points and caveats: Apart from CMV serostatus, no immune exposure information was available. An analysis that came later showed most CMV-associated TCR beta chains appearing HLA-restricted.

V is TRBV30 and J is TRBJ1-4; tentative D call: TRBD1 (5 bases). The sample taken for sequencing was PBMCs. This receptor was obtained from a female donor in good health and CMV-seronegative. The CDR3 nucleotides read TGTGCCTGGAGTGCCCTCGGGACTCTTAATGAAAAACTGTTTTTT. Translated, it gives CAWSALGTLNEKLFF.